This TCR beta chain was sequenced in a study of T cells after yellow fever vaccination. Study outcomes and limitations: Only a minor proportion of clonotypes was detected across both CD4 and CD8 compartments. One caveat is that FACS-sorted repertoires could contain abundant clonotypes contaminating from the bulk population.

In regard to this clonotype: The antigen remains unidentified.

The CDR3 is 16 amino acids. Trimming removed 3 bases from V and 2 bases from J; junction bases left unmatched: 10. Germline V CDR1 and CDR2: MGHRA, YSYEKL. The 5'RACE template-switching step produced TCR cDNA and added a universal primer site and UMIs. TCRdb redid the calling of the 5' RACE reads with MiXCR, one entry per CDR3 protein. In the table there are 310,000 or so distinct CDR3 sequences, roughly 6.8% of which are singletons. The clonotype was recovered from a man between 18 and 29 years old who received the YFV17D yellow fever vaccine. The sample in question was PBMCs, obtained 35 to 50 days after the first yellow fever vaccination. The gene calls are TRBV4-1 and TRBJ2-7; 7 bases are shared with TRBD2. CDR3: CASSHPLAARPYEQYF. DNA for the CDR3: TGCGCCAGCAGCCACCCGCTAGCGGCCAGACCCTACGAGCAGTACTTC.